The rows below give T cell receptor beta chains drawn from one sample of a study of early T cells in non-severe SARS-CoV-2 infection. TCRdb re-analysed the 5' RACE reads in MiXCR, keeping a single row per CDR3 protein. The sample records about 46,000 distinct CDR3 sequences, 9.4% being singletons. This specimen was whole blood, taken at baseline. All receptors come from an adult who was a healthcare worker with PCR-confirmed SARS-CoV-2 infection or an uninfected control (not recorded which). The CDR3 runs from the conserved cysteine through the conserved F or W. D genes are given only for firm matches. The size field is filled for only some rows; it gives once, few, many or a size class.

CDR3 protein | CDR3 DNA | J gene | clone size | V gene | D gene
CASSVREEHYEQYF | TGTGCCAGTAGTGTGCGGGAGGAACACTACGAGCAGTACTTC | TRBJ2-7 | NA | TRBV19 | TRBD2
CASGPSAYNEQFF | TGTGCCAGCGGACCAAGCGCCTACAATGAGCAGTTCTTC | TRBJ2-1 | NA | TRBV11-2 | NA
CASSQEAQYNQPQHF | TGCGCCAGCAGCCAAGAGGCGCAGTACAATCAGCCCCAGCATTTT | TRBJ1-5 | many | TRBV4-3 | NA
CASRITRGRGTQYF | TGTGCCAGCAGAATTACTAGGGGGAGAGGGACCCAGTACTTC | TRBJ2-5 | NA | TRBV12-3/TRBV12-4 | NA
CASSERSGAPRELFF | TGTGCCAGCAGCGAAAGATCCGGGGCTCCCAGGGAGCTGTTTTTT | TRBJ2-2 | NA | TRBV6-1 | NA
CAWSRATLYEQYF | TGTGCCTGGTCCCGGGCCACGTTGTACGAGCAGTACTTC | TRBJ2-7 | NA | TRBV30 | NA
CASSTIGQGAAKNIQYF | TGTGCCAGCAGCACAATCGGACAGGGGGCGGCCAAAAACATTCAGTACTTC | TRBJ2-4 | NA | TRBV7-9 | TRBD1
CASSFGGGATDTQYF | TGTGCCAGCAGCTTTGGCGGGGGGGCGACAGATACGCAGTATTTT | TRBJ2-3 | NA | TRBV7-7 | TRBD2
CASSTAGQGPNEKLFF | TGCGCCAGCAGCACCGCGGGACAGGGGCCTAATGAAAAACTGTTTTTT | TRBJ1-4 | NA | TRBV5-1 | TRBD1
CASSFPSNTGELFF | TGTGCCAGCAGTTTTCCCAGTAACACCGGGGAGCTGTTTTTT | TRBJ2-2 | NA | TRBV28 | NA
CSARDPAGGHSGANVLTF | TGCAGTGCTAGAGATCCGGCGGGAGGGCACTCTGGGGCCAACGTCCTGACTTTC | TRBJ2-6 | NA | TRBV20-1 | TRBD2
CASILGGTDTQYF | TGCGCCAGCATACTTGGGGGCACAGATACGCAGTATTTT | TRBJ2-3 | few | TRBV10-2 | NA
CASSYSDRGLYEQYF | TGTGCCAGCAGTTACTCCGACAGGGGGCTGTACGAGCAGTACTTC | TRBJ2-7 | NA | TRBV6-2/TRBV6-3 | TRBD1
CASSLKGYEQYF | TGTGCCAGCAGTTTAAAGGGGTACGAGCAGTACTTC | TRBJ2-7 | few | TRBV27 | NA
CASSLASLGPTDTQYF | TGCGCCAGCAGCTTGGCCTCTCTTGGGCCCACAGATACGCAGTATTTT | TRBJ2-3 | many | TRBV5-1 | NA
CSVAQGNFGSEQYF | TGCAGCGTTGCTCAGGGGAACTTCGGTAGCGAGCAGTACTTC | TRBJ2-7 | few | TRBV29-1 | NA
CATLFYNEQFF | TGTGCCACCCTTTTCTACAATGAGCAGTTCTTC | TRBJ2-1 | few | TRBV28 | NA
CASSFQETQYF | TGTGCCAGCAGCTTCCAAGAGACCCAGTACTTC | TRBJ2-5 | few | TRBV5-6 | NA
CASSLNGGRAYNEQFF | TGTGCCAGCAGCTTAAATGGCGGGAGGGCCTACAATGAGCAGTTCTTC | TRBJ2-1 | few | TRBV7-6 | TRBD2
CASSYLGADNVLTF | TGTGCCAGCAGTTATCTCGGAGCTGACAACGTCCTGACTTTC | TRBJ2-6 | few | TRBV6-2/TRBV6-3 | NA
CASSQAQTSVRSYNEQFF | TGTGCCAGCAGCCAAGCCCAGACTAGCGTCAGGTCCTACAATGAGCAGTTCTTC | TRBJ2-1 | few | TRBV4-2 | TRBD2
CASSQDSAASYRTDTQYF | TGCGCCAGCAGCCAAGATTCGGCGGCTTCCTACCGCACAGATACGCAGTATTTT | TRBJ2-3 | many | TRBV4-1 | NA
CSVVQGAGNTIYF | TGCAGCGTAGTACAGGGTGCTGGAAACACCATATATTTT | TRBJ1-3 | many | TRBV29-1 | NA
CASSQKRRTSGRVDEQFF | TGTGCCAGCAGCCAAAAAAGGCGGACTAGCGGGAGGGTCGATGAGCAGTTCTTC | TRBJ2-1 | medium-sized | TRBV3-1 | TRBD2
CASSYSPPATYNEQFF | TGTGCCAGCAGTTACTCACCCCCAGCGACCTACAATGAGCAGTTCTTC | TRBJ2-1 | few | TRBV6-5 | NA
CASSQPRQNSGNTIYF | TGCGCCAGCAGCCAACCTAGACAGAACTCTGGAAACACCATATATTTT | TRBJ1-3 | few | TRBV4-1 | NA
CASSLSGPNTEAFF | TGTGCCAGCAGTTTATCAGGGCCGAACACTGAAGCTTTCTTT | TRBJ1-1 | NA | TRBV6-2/TRBV6-3 | NA
CASSSHWNTEAFF | TGTGCCAGCAGCTCCCACTGGAACACTGAAGCTTTCTTT | TRBJ1-1 | few | TRBV11-3 | NA
CASSPGRRGHGKNIQYF | TGTGCCAGCAGCCCCGGCAGGAGGGGGCATGGCAAAAACATTCAGTACTTC | TRBJ2-4 | many | TRBV7-2 | NA
CAISESRAGGVSDTQYF | TGTGCCATCAGTGAGTCGAGAGCGGGGGGGGTCTCAGATACGCAGTATTTT | TRBJ2-3 | NA | TRBV10-3 | TRBD2
CASSLWMNTEAFF | TGTGCCAGCAGCTTATGGATGAACACTGAAGCTTTCTTT | TRBJ1-1 | many | TRBV7-9 | NA
CASSQVEGRRETQYF | TGCGCCAGCAGCCAAGTCGAGGGAAGGAGAGAGACCCAGTACTTC | TRBJ2-5 | many | TRBV4-1 | NA
CATSEDRDSTDTQYF | TGTGCCACCAGCGAGGACAGGGATAGCACAGATACGCAGTATTTT | TRBJ2-3 | NA | TRBV24-1 | TRBD1
CASSQSGTGWDYGYTF | TGCGCCAGCAGCCAATCTGGGACAGGTTGGGACTATGGCTACACCTTC | TRBJ1-2 | many | TRBV4-1 | TRBD1
CASGVRAGNQPQHF | TGTGCCAGCGGGGTGCGAGCAGGGAATCAGCCCCAGCATTTT | TRBJ1-5 | NA | TRBV27 | NA
CASSKSTDTQYF | TGTGCCAGCAGCAAAAGCACAGATACGCAGTATTTT | TRBJ2-3 | few | TRBV28 | NA
CATSRDLAGQVMNEQFF | TGTGCCACCAGCAGAGATCTGGCGGGACAAGTTATGAATGAGCAGTTCTTC | TRBJ2-1 | many | TRBV15 | NA
CASSLAPDYEQYF | TGTGCCAGCAGTTTAGCCCCGGACTACGAGCAGTACTTC | TRBJ2-7 | few | TRBV28 | NA
CASIQGQGPTSGRWGEQYF | TGCGCCAGCATCCAAGGACAGGGTCCAACTAGCGGGAGATGGGGCGAGCAGTACTTC | TRBJ2-7 | few | TRBV10-1 | TRBD2
CASSSEPQGTSGANVLTF | TGCGCCAGCAGCTCGGAACCACAGGGGACCTCTGGGGCCAACGTCCTGACTTTC | TRBJ2-6 | NA | TRBV5-1 | TRBD1
CSARTAYNEQFF | TGCAGCGCTAGGACAGCTTACAATGAGCAGTTCTTC | TRBJ2-1 | NA | TRBV29-1 | NA
CASSFPGSSGNTIYF | TGTGCCAGCAGTTTCCCGGGGAGCTCTGGAAACACCATATATTTT | TRBJ1-3 | few | TRBV6-6 | NA